Here is one TCR beta chain with its context. What it binds is unknown. The time point here: week 11, during vaccination. Vaccination comprised doses that each held 300 ug of mutant IDH1 20-mer peptide, plus topical imiquimod. Clones were read by immunoSEQ multiplex PCR, and TCRdb kept only the in-frame ones, dropping some. This repertoire shows roughly 60,000 clones, 84% found once; its top ten account for around 3.5%. This record comes from a study of a mutant IDH1 vaccine in newly diagnosed glioma. Study as a whole: Antecedent treatment encompassed radiotherapy, temozolomide, or their combination; the majority received both. Study-level points and caveats: Changes to the top peripheral T cell clonotypes appeared unrelated to pseudoprogression.

The CDR3 runs to 19 residues. Trimming took 3 bases from V and 1 from J; bases not matched to a gene: 12. Per the germline V gene, CDR1 is MDHEN and CDR2 is SYDVKM. This chain links TRBV28 with TRBJ1-5; 10 bases map to TRBD1. The source material was PBMCs, sampled from a glioma patient whose treatment included an IDH1 peptide vaccine. This clonotype originated in a man aged 25 to 45 with glioma. The chain's CDR3 is CASSFTGQGGPTSNQPQHF. CDR3 DNA: TGTGCCAGCAGTTTCACCGGACAGGGGGGACCTACCAGCAATCAGCCCCAGCATTTT. The variable domain in full, completed from reference TRBV28 and TRBJ1-5, reads DVKVTQSSRYLVKRTGEKVFLECVQDMDHENMFWYRQDPGLGLRLIYFSYDVKMKEKGDIPEGYSVSREKKERFSLILESASTNQTSMYLCASSFTGQGGPTSNQPQHFGDGTRLSIL.